This is a list of T cell receptor beta chains from one sample in a study of blood T cell repertoires in COVID-19. The repertoire was sequenced with immunoSEQ multiplex PCR; TCRdb's copy has only in-frame clones and lacks some. The sample carries fewer than 200,000 clones, over 70% recorded once. Input material: peripheral blood. These receptors came from a woman in her seventies who had recovered from COVID-19. CDR3s include the opening cysteine and the closing phenylalanine or tryptophan. A D gene is named only where the DNA matches it firmly. Only part of the rows carry a size: once, few, many, or a class if the clone is expanded.

size	D	J	V	CDR3	DNA
NA	TRBD2	TRBJ2-7	TRBV4-2	CASSPAGGSSYEQYF	TGTGCCAGCAGCCCGGCGGGAGGGTCCTCCTACGAGCAGTACTTC
NA	NA	TRBJ1-2	TRBV12-5	CASGLGQSTNYGYTF	TGTGCTAGTGGTTTGGGACAGAGCACTAACTATGGCTACACCTTC
NA	TRBD1	TRBJ1-5	TRBV9	CASGQDGNQPQHF	TGTGCCAGCGGACAGGATGGCAATCAGCCCCAGCATTTT
medium-sized	TRBD1	TRBJ1-1	TRBV7-9	CASSRGGQGAEAFF	TGTGCCAGCAGCCGAGGGGGACAGGGGGCTGAAGCTTTCTTT
NA	TRBD1	TRBJ1-5	TRBV27	CASSTGAYGGNQPQHF	TGTGCCAGCAGCACAGGGGCCTATGGGGGCAATCAGCCCCAGCATTTT
NA	TRBD2	TRBJ2-3	TRBV7-2	CASSLRSAGGPRDTQYF	TGTGCCAGCAGCCTTAGGTCCGCGGGAGGGCCTCGGGATACGCAGTATTTT
NA	NA	TRBJ2-3	TRBV14	CASSPGGTDTQYF	TGTGCCAGCAGCCCCGGGGGCACAGATACGCAGTATTTT
NA	NA	TRBJ2-2	TRBV7-2	CASSLVATGELFF	TGTGCCAGCAGCTTAGTAGCGACCGGGGAGCTGTTTTTT
NA	NA	TRBJ1-1	TRBV4-2	CASSHPAGGRGTEAFF	TGTGCCAGCAGCCACCCGGCGGGGGGTAGGGGTACTGAAGCTTTCTTT
NA	NA	TRBJ2-3	TRBV5-1	CASSLGSTSVMDTQYF	TGCGCCAGCAGCTTGGGCTCCACGTCGGTGATGGATACGCAGTATTTT
NA	NA	TRBJ1-1	TRBV9	CASSPSWGRVTEAFF	TGTGCCAGCAGCCCCTCTTGGGGGCGGGTTACTGAAGCTTTCTTT
NA	NA	TRBJ2-7	TRBV5-1	CASSLVRLARYEQYF	TGCGCCAGCAGCTTGGTGCGGCTAGCGAGATACGAGCAGTACTTC
NA	NA	TRBJ2-2	TRBV29-1	CSVGQTGELFF	TGCAGCGTAGGACAAACCGGGGAGCTGTTTTTT
NA	NA	TRBJ2-7	TRBV6-1	CASSEMTRVTYEQYF	TGTGCCAGCAGTGAAATGACCAGGGTAACCTACGAGCAGTACTTC
NA	TRBD1	TRBJ1-4	TRBV27	CASSLWTGNEKLFF	TGTGCCAGCAGTTTATGGACAGGGAATGAAAAACTGTTTTTT
once	TRBD1	TRBJ1-1	TRBV7-7	CASSQGGTGPPNTEAFF	TGTGCTAGCAGCCAAGGGGGGACAGGCCCCCCGAACACTGAAGCTTTCTTT
NA	TRBD1	TRBJ1-2	TRBV28	CASSPPGQGAGGYTF	TGTGCCAGCAGTCCCCCTGGACAGGGGGCTGGGGGCTACACCTTC
NA	NA	TRBJ1-5	TRBV4-2	CASSQGDKINQPQHF	TGTGCCAGCAGCCAGGGGGACAAGATCAATCAGCCCCAGCATTTT
once	TRBD2	TRBJ2-1	TRBV14	CASSQGLAGPSYNEQFF	TGTGCCAGCAGCCAAGGTCTAGCGGGGCCCTCCTACAATGAGCAGTTCTTC
NA	TRBD1	TRBJ1-2	TRBV5-4	CASSWGQAEYGYTF	TGTGCCAGCAGCTGGGGACAGGCGGAGTATGGCTACACCTTC
NA	NA	TRBJ1-2	TRBV2	CASSGSAGAYGYTF	TGTGCCAGCAGTGGGAGTGCTGGGGCCTATGGCTACACCTTC
NA	NA	TRBJ2-7	TRBV5-4	CASSLGPSGEQYF	TGTGCCAGCAGCTTGGGACCGAGCGGCGAGCAGTACTTC
NA	TRBD1	TRBJ2-7	TRBV29-1	CSAAQGAEEQYF	TGCAGCGCCGCGCAGGGGGCGGAGGAGCAGTACTTC
once	TRBD1	TRBJ1-5	TRBV12-3/TRBV12-4	CASDRDRGQPQHF	TGTGCCAGCGACCGGGACAGGGGGCAGCCCCAGCATTTT
NA	NA	TRBJ1-1	TRBV19	CASRWSLSGLAFF	TGTGCCAGTAGGTGGTCCCTGTCCGGGTTGGCTTTCTTT
NA	TRBD1	TRBJ2-4	TRBV7-3	CASTLDPPGTGPNIQYF	TGTGCCAGCACCTTGGACCCCCCCGGGACAGGACCAAACATTCAGTACTTC